One TCR beta chain is described in this entry. The target antigen is unknown. 5'RACE with 10-nucleotide random UMIs generated the cDNA. TCRdb re-called the 5' RACE reads through MiXCR, storing one row per CDR3 protein. The sample contains tens of thousands of distinct CDR3 sequences, 4% to 6% of which appear only once. These data belong to a study of neurological immune-mediated disorders. J gave up 8 bases and V 6 bases, and 6 bases lay outside the gene matches. The CDR3 covers 13 residues. Germline CDR1 MNHEY, CDR2 SVGAGI. The study's findings and limits: The repertoires of 18 of 34 multiple sclerosis patients fell into one related-CDR3 cluster (a possible signature) under phylogenetic grouping. Expanded clones shared no identical CDR3 amino acid sequences across subjects, which suggested private TCR-beta repertoires in all groups. No clinical or MRI feature was associated with the multiple sclerosis repertoire cluster.

The clonotype comes from a woman in her 50s with multiple sclerosis. Source material: PBMCs. The J gene is TRBJ1-4, the V gene TRBV6-5, with 7 bases that match TRBD1. In nucleotides, the CDR3 is TGTGCCAGCAGAGTGACAGGGCTAGAAAAACTGTTTTTT. This encodes CASRVTGLEKLFF.